One sample yielded the 11 T cell receptor beta chains listed below, sequenced in a study of metastatic and nonmetastatic thyroid tumors. No patient received treatment before thyroid surgery. Through MiXCR, TCRdb re-clonotyped the PCR reads. This repertoire shows 13,000 or so clones, approximately 30% found once; its top ten account for about 12%. The sequencing sample was made of tumor tissue. The receptors were sampled from a female donor with papillary thyroid cancer or a benign thyroid nodule (not recorded which). Some clones in this sample may be carry-over from other donors' samples.

Worth noting for this clone: The CDR3 carries no conserved terminal phenylalanine or tryptophan, so it likely arises from a read error. It is unclear where the CDR3 begins or ends on the DNA, so no DNA is shown, and the CDR3 is as TCRdb lists it. CDR3: CASSLEVTGQ. This chain links TRBV7-2 with TRBJ2-6; the table's D call, TRBD1, has no DNA check behind it. The CDR3 has 10 amino acids, counting both end residues. CDR1 SGHTA and CDR2 FQGNSA come from the germline V gene.

This clone was picked up a small number of times. The chain carries TRBV15 and TRBJ2-3; no definite D call. The CDR3 runs to 16 residues. V lost 1 base to trimming and J lost 4 bases, with 15 bases between them. Germline values: CDR1 LNHNV, CDR2 YYDKDF (reference sequence). As DNA, the CDR3 is TGTGCCACCAGCAGAGTTGTTGCGTGGGTCTCAGATACGCAGTATTTT. It is translated as CATSRVVAWVSDTQYF. The whole variable domain, remainder taken from reference TRBV15 and TRBJ2-3, is DAMVIQNPRYQVTQFGKPVTLSCSQTLNHNVMYWYQQKSSQAPKLLFHYYDKDFNNEADTPDNFQSRRPNTSFCFLDIRSPGLGDTAMYLCATSRVVAWVSDTQYFGPGTRLTVL.

This clone is termed medium-sized. The chain joins TRBV11-2 to TRBJ1-6; no reliable D call. The CDR3 extends over 13 amino acids. With 3 bases removed from V and 10 bases from J, the gap between germline ends came to 10 bases. Germline CDR1 reads SGHAT; CDR2 reads FQNNGV. DNA for the CDR3: TGTGCCAGCAGCTTTCATCGAGACTCACCCCTCCACTTT. This sequence encodes CASSFHRDSPLHF. The full variable domain, its missing parts supplied by reference TRBV11-2 and TRBJ1-6, is EAGVAQSPRYKIIEKRQSVAFWCNPISGHATLYWYQQILGQGPKLLIQFQNNGVVDDSQLPKDRFSAERLKGVDSTLKIQPAKLEDSAVYLCASSFHRDSPLHFGNGTRLTVT.

This clone was found a few times. This chain joins TRBV20-1 and TRBJ2-2; a possible D gene is TRBD1 (5 bases). The CDR3 spans 15 residues. Germline V gene data show CDR1 as DFQATT and CDR2 as SNEGSKA (reference sequence). Trimming pared 5 bases from V and 0 bases from J, leaving 13 bases between. The CDR3 reads CSAARQGANTGELFF. Written as DNA, the CDR3 is TGCAGTGCTGCCCGCCAGGGCGCGAACACCGGGGAGCTGTTTTTT.

This clone showed up many times. The J gene is TRBJ1-6, the V gene TRBV5-8; 7 nucleotides align to TRBD1. The junction had 7 bases not matched to a gene; V was cut back by 4 bases and J by 6 bases. Germline CDR1 and CDR2: SGHTS and YDEGEE. The CDR3 has 15 amino acids. CDR3 residues: CASSAGTASNSPLHF. In DNA, the CDR3 is TGTGCCAGCAGCGCCGGGACAGCGAGTAATTCACCCCTCCACTTT.

The chain links TRBV5-5 to TRBJ2-7; 10 bases are a match to TRBD2. V trimming: 2 bases; J trimming: 5 bases; junction bases outside the gene matches: 10. Germline CDR1 is SGHKS and CDR2 is YYEKEE (reference sequence). The CDR3 length is 16 residues. The CDR3 loop reads CASSFSAGGIIDEQYF. The CDR3 nucleotides read TGTGCCAGCAGCTTTTCAGCGGGAGGGATCATCGACGAGCAGTACTTC.

The sample holds many counts of this clone. The rearrangement joins TRBV15 to TRBJ2-3; no definite D call. V lost 0 bases to trimming and J lost 6 bases, with 10 bases between them. Per the germline V gene, CDR1 is LNHNV and CDR2 is YYDKDF (reference sequence). CDR3 size: 14 residues. CDR3 residues: CATSRDRGPDTQYF. CDR3 in DNA: TGTGCCACCAGCAGAGATCGTGGACCTGATACGCAGTATTTT.

The V and J genes are TRBV4-2 and TRBJ2-1; 10 positions match TRBD2. Trimming cost V 4 bases and J 0 bases; bases outside gene matches: 3. Looked up from germline, CDR1 is LGHNA and CDR2 is YNFKEQ. The CDR3 extends over 16 amino acids. The CDR3 reads CASSPGLAVSYNEQFF. The DNA for the CDR3 is TGTGCCAGCAGCCCCGGACTAGCGGTCTCCTACAATGAGCAGTTCTTC.

CDR3 DNA: TGTGCCAGCAGCCGACCTAGCTTAGGAACAGATACGCAGTATTTT. It codes for CASSRPSLGTDTQYF. The V call is TRBV11-2, the J call TRBJ2-3; tentative D call: TRBD2 (5 bases). With 5 bases removed from V and 3 bases from J, the gap between germline ends came to 15 bases. From germline, CDR1 is SGHAT and CDR2 FQNNGV. The CDR3 is 15 residues long.

A few counts support this clone. V gene TRBV6-2 or TRBV6-3 combines with J gene TRBJ2-5; 10 nucleotides match TRBD2. Germline V CDR1 and CDR2: MNHEY, SVGEGT. Trimming cost V 2 bases and J 6 bases; bases outside gene matches: 6. The CDR3 covers 15 residues. CDR3 nucleotide sequence: TGTGCCAGCAGTTACGGACTAGCGGACCAGAAGACCCAGTACTTC. Translating gives CASSYGLADQKTQYF.

This clone was counted between two and nine times. This chain links TRBV11-2 with TRBJ2-1, with 15 nucleotides matching TRBD2. After removal of 4 bases from V and 7 bases from J, the junction contained 2 bases not matched to a gene. The CDR3 runs 15 residues. In germline, CDR1 is SGHAT, CDR2 FQNNGV. CDR3 in DNA: TGTGCCAGCAGCTCGGGACTAGCGGGAGGTAATGAGCAGTTCTTC. Its translation: CASSSGLAGGNEQFF.